Below are 6 T cell receptor beta chains sequenced from a single sample in a study of glioma-infiltrating T cells after dendritic cell vaccination. Time point specified: after dendritic cell vaccination, including at tumor progression/relapse. Profiled with immunoSEQ multiplex PCR; TCRdb holds only in-frame clones, not every one. The sample yields about 76,000 clones, about nine tenths seen once. The sequences come from blood, collected after dendritic cell vaccination. Receptors originate from a human donor with glioblastoma.

J is TRBJ2-4 and V is TRBV7-9; TRBD2 matches 14 bases. CDR1 is SEHNR, CDR2 FQNEAQ, per germline (reference sequence). CDR3 size: 16 residues. Trimming cost V 5 bases and J 6 bases; bases outside gene matches: 6. Written as DNA, the CDR3 is TGTGCCAGCAGCCCAGGGACTAGCGGGAGAGGAAACATTCAGTACTTC. Translating it yields CASSPGTSGRGNIQYF. The full variable domain, in which reference TRBV7-9 and TRBJ2-4 provide the parts outside the CDR3, is DTGVSQNPRHKITKRGQNVTFRCDPISEHNRLYWYRQTLGQGPEFLTYFQNEAQLEKSRLLSDRFSAERPKGSFSTLEIQRTEQGDSAMYLCASSPGTSGRGNIQYFGAGTRLSVL.

This chain connects TRBV18 to TRBJ2-1; 7 positions agree with TRBD1. Germline CDR1 and CDR2: KGHSH and LQKENI. Trimming removed 3 bases from V and 4 bases from J; junction bases left unmatched: 3. The CDR3 runs to 14 residues. In nucleotides, the CDR3 is TGTGCCAGCTCACCTGACAGGGAATACAATGAGCAGTTCTTC. The encoded protein is CASSPDREYNEQFF.

The rearrangement uses TRBV29-1 and TRBJ2-7; TRBD1 agrees at 7 bases. The CDR3 spans 13 residues. Germline CDR1 reads SQVTM; CDR2 reads ANQGSEA. V was clipped by 7 bases and J by 4 bases; unmatched bases: 10. The chain's CDR3 is CSASDRVPYEQYF. In nucleotides, the CDR3 is TGCAGCGCATCCGACAGGGTTCCATACGAGCAGTACTTC.

This chain links TRBV2 with TRBJ2-1, with D possibly TRBD2 on 6 matching bases. CDR3 size: 14 residues. From germline, CDR1 is SNHLY and CDR2 FYNNEI. V lost 6 bases and J lost 4, with 13 bases in between. The CDR3 here is CASRPGGTYNEQFF. In DNA, the CDR3 is TGTGCCAGCAGGCCAGGCGGGACTTACAATGAGCAGTTCTTC.

V is TRBV7-9 and J is TRBJ2-1; 8 bases are shared with TRBD1. The CDR3 consists of 16 residues. Germline CDR1 SEHNR, CDR2 FQNEAQ (reference sequence). The junction had 10 bases not matched to a gene; V was cut back by 1 base and J by 8 bases. The CDR3 protein is CASSLVGQGLIHEQFF. DNA for the CDR3: TGTGCCAGCAGCTTAGTAGGACAGGGTCTCATCCATGAGCAGTTCTTC.

This clone appeared a single time. This chain connects TRBV19 to TRBJ2-5; 11 positions agree with TRBD2. This CDR3 is 16 amino acids long. Trimming cost V 4 bases and J 0 bases; bases outside gene matches: 4. Germline CDR1 is LNHDA and CDR2 is SQIVND (reference sequence). The CDR3 loop is CASSRGTSGYQETQYF. The CDR3 nucleotides read TGTGCCAGTAGTAGGGGGACTAGCGGCTACCAAGAGACCCAGTACTTC.